A selection of T cell receptor beta chains follows, all from one sample in a study of regulatory T cells in long-lasting Graves disease. MiXCR, run by TCRdb on the multiplex PCR reads, gives a single entry per CDR3 protein. The sample lists 600,000 to 800,000 distinct CDR3 sequences, around 30% occurring once. The sequences come from peripheral blood mononuclear cells (PBMCs), collected when the disease was refractory, from a patient treated with antithyroid drugs. Receptors originate from a female donor with Graves disease. Each CDR3 is given with its conserved first and last residue. A D gene is named only where the DNA matches it firmly. Expanded clones are given a class, and other clones once, few, many or no size at all.

TRBV28	many	NA	13	TRBJ2-7	CASSRRNSYEQYF	TGTGCCAGCTCTCGCCGGAACTCCTACGAGCAGTACTTC
TRBV27	many	NA	10	TRBJ2-7	CASNPYEQYF	TGTGCCAGCAACCCCTACGAGCAGTACTTC
TRBV29-1	NA	NA	12	TRBJ2-7	CSVGEPSYEQYF	TGCAGCGTTGGCGAGCCTTCCTACGAGCAGTACTTC
TRBV5-1	few	TRBD1	15	TRBJ1-2	CASSLGTGESYGYTF	TGCGCCAGCAGCCTCGGGACAGGAGAATCCTATGGCTACACCTTC
TRBV25-1	NA	NA	14	TRBJ1-5	CASLPGQVDQPQHF	TGTGCCAGCCTTCCGGGACAAGTGGATCAGCCCCAGCATTTT
TRBV6-5	NA	TRBD1	16	TRBJ1-2	CASSYLRTGDEYGYTF	TGTGCCAGCAGTTACCTTCGGACAGGGGATGAGTATGGCTACACCTTC
TRBV10-3	NA	NA	12	TRBJ1-1	CAISERIPEAFF	TGTGCCATCAGTGAACGGATCCCTGAAGCTTTCTTT
TRBV6-1	NA	NA	14	TRBJ1-4	CASSEEGQWEKLFF	TGTGCCAGCAGTGAAGAAGGGCAATGGGAAAAACTGTTTTTT
TRBV25-1	NA	NA	15	TRBJ2-6	CASSETGSGANVLTF	TGTGCCAGCAGTGAGACAGGCTCTGGGGCCAACGTCCTGACTTTC
TRBV28	NA	NA	15	TRBJ1-4	CASRGLQATNEKLFF	TGTGCCAGCAGAGGACTCCAGGCAACTAATGAAAAACTGTTTTTT
TRBV28	many	NA	13	TRBJ2-5	CASSIQTQETQYF	TGTGCCAGCAGTATCCAGACTCAAGAGACCCAGTACTTC
TRBV14	few	TRBD1	15	TRBJ2-7	CASSQDVGQAYEQYF	TGTGCCAGCAGCCAAGATGTGGGACAGGCGTACGAGCAGTACTTC
TRBV20-1	NA	TRBD1	15	TRBJ2-5	CSAPKPYTGGETQYF	TGCAGTGCTCCAAAACCCTATACAGGGGGCGAGACCCAGTACTTC
TRBV2	NA	TRBD2	15	TRBJ2-1	CASSGAGGRDGEQFF	TGTGCCAGCAGTGGAGCGGGAGGGAGGGATGGTGAGCAGTTCTTC
TRBV27	NA	NA	16	TRBJ1-2	CASSPSRNPGRTGYTF	TGTGCCAGCAGTCCCTCCCGAAACCCAGGGAGGACTGGCTACACCTTC
TRBV7-2	few	NA	13	TRBJ1-2	CASSTRGNYGYTF	TGTGCCAGCAGCACCAGGGGTAACTATGGCTACACCTTC
TRBV6-1	NA	NA	12	TRBJ1-1	CASSKGYTEAFF	TGTGCCAGCAGTAAGGGGTACACTGAAGCTTTCTTT
TRBV6-1	NA	TRBD1	16	TRBJ1-1	CASSEWDRSLNTEAFF	TGTGCCAGCAGTGAATGGGACAGGAGTTTGAACACTGAAGCTTTCTTT
TRBV2	many	TRBD2	16	TRBJ2-5	CASSDFRAGGQGTQYF	TGTGCCAGCAGTGATTTCCGGGCGGGAGGGCAAGGGACCCAGTACTTC
TRBV20-1	few	TRBD1	14	TRBJ1-1	CSAREGQGGLLAFF	TGCAGTGCTAGAGAGGGGCAGGGGGGACTCTTAGCTTTCTTT
TRBV19	many	TRBD1	14	TRBJ1-6	CASSAGTGGSPLHF	TGTGCCAGTAGCGCCGGGACAGGTGGCTCACCCCTCCACTTT
TRBV12-3/TRBV12-4	NA	NA	17	TRBJ2-7	CASSFLRGTGEAYEQYF	TGTGCCAGCAGTTTCCTCAGGGGTACGGGAGAAGCCTACGAGCAGTACTTC
TRBV7-9	NA	TRBD1	14	TRBJ2-2	CASPGTGSTGELFF	TGTGCCAGCCCTGGGACAGGGTCCACCGGGGAGCTGTTTTTT
TRBV30	NA	TRBD1	15	TRBJ1-5	CAWSKTGASNQPQHF	TGTGCCTGGAGTAAGACAGGGGCAAGCAATCAGCCCCAGCATTTT
TRBV19	NA	TRBD1	15	TRBJ2-1	CASSQQGGTYNGQFF	TGTGCCAGTAGTCAACAGGGGGGAACCTACAATGGGCAGTTCTTC
TRBV4-1	few	TRBD2	15	TRBJ2-7	CASSQVLTSGYEQYF	TGCGCCAGCAGCCAAGTGTTGACTAGCGGCTACGAGCAGTACTTC
TRBV5-1	few	NA	12	TRBJ2-6	CASSLEANVLTF	TGCGCCAGCAGCTTGGAGGCCAACGTCCTGACTTTC
TRBV11-2	NA	TRBD2	15	TRBJ2-7	CASSISSASGYEQYF	TGTGCCAGCAGCATTAGCTCCGCTAGCGGATACGAGCAGTACTTC
TRBV10-3	NA	NA	15	TRBJ1-2	CAIRDRPGTGYGYTF	TGTGCCATCAGGGATCGCCCCGGGACGGGCTATGGCTACACCTTC
TRBV27	NA	NA	14	TRBJ1-1	CASSAWGIDTEAFF	TGTGCCAGCAGTGCCTGGGGGATTGACACTGAAGCTTTCTTT
TRBV15	once	NA	15	TRBJ1-2	CATSRVKDTISGYTF	TGTGCCACCAGCAGAGTAAAGGACACAATCAGTGGCTACACCTTC
TRBV19	few	NA	14	TRBJ1-3	CASSMSGAGNTIYF	TGTGCCAGTAGTATGTCAGGGGCTGGAAACACCATATATTTT
TRBV2	NA	TRBD1	15	TRBJ2-5	CASLDRDREKETQYF	TGTGCCAGCTTAGACCGGGACAGGGAAAAAGAGACCCAGTACTTC
TRBV7-9	NA	NA	13	TRBJ2-5	CASSPGVMETQYF	TGTGCCAGCAGTCCGGGCGTAATGGAGACCCAGTACTTC
TRBV20-1	NA	TRBD1	16	TRBJ1-2	CSALTRDRGRNYGYTF	TGCAGTGCTCTCACCAGGGACAGGGGCCGTAACTATGGCTACACCTTC
TRBV11-2	few	NA	14	TRBJ2-5	CASSLDMPGETQYF	TGTGCCAGCAGCTTAGATATGCCAGGGGAGACCCAGTACTTC
TRBV6-2/TRBV6-3	NA	NA	13	TRBJ2-5	CASTSPGTETQYF	TGTGCCAGCACCAGTCCTGGTACGGAGACCCAGTACTTC
TRBV6-1	NA	NA	14	TRBJ2-7	CASRGLGQSYEQYF	TGTGCCAGCAGGGGGCTCGGACAGTCCTACGAGCAGTACTTC
TRBV28	many	TRBD1	17	TRBJ1-2	CASRQGDSGIGNYGYTF	TGTGCCAGCAGGCAGGGGGACAGCGGGATTGGGAACTATGGCTACACCTTC
TRBV2	many	TRBD1	15	TRBJ1-2	CASSARTGTNYGYTF	TGTGCCAGCAGTGCCAGGACAGGGACTAACTATGGCTACACCTTC
TRBV12-3/TRBV12-4	NA	NA	13	TRBJ1-1	CASRTIGETEAFF	TGTGCCAGCAGGACGATCGGGGAGACTGAAGCTTTCTTT
TRBV2	many	TRBD2	15	TRBJ2-7	CASSESAGGPYEQYF	TGTGCCAGCAGTGAATCAGCGGGAGGGCCCTACGAGCAGTACTTC
TRBV19	few	NA	16	TRBJ1-2	CASSITWQATNYGYTF	TGTGCCAGTAGTATAACCTGGCAGGCCACCAACTATGGCTACACCTTC
TRBV12-3/TRBV12-4	many	NA	12	TRBJ1-2	CASSSGAYGYTF	TGTGCCAGCAGTTCCGGGGCCTATGGCTACACCTTC
TRBV3-1	few	TRBD2	17	TRBJ2-5	CASSQDLSGRAEETQYF	TGTGCCAGCAGCCAAGACCTGAGCGGGAGGGCCGAAGAGACCCAGTACTTC